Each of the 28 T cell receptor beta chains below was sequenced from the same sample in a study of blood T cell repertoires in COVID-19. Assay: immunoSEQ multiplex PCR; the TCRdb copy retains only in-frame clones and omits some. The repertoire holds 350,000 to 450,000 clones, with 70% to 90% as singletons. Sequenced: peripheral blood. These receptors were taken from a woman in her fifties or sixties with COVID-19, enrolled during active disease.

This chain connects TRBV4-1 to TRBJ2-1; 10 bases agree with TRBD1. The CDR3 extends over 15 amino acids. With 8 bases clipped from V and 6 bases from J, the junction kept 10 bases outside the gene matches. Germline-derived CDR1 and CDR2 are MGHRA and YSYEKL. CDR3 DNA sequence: TGCGCCAGCCGATCCGGGACAGGGGTAGGCAATGAGCAGTTCTTC. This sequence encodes CASRSGTGVGNEQFF.

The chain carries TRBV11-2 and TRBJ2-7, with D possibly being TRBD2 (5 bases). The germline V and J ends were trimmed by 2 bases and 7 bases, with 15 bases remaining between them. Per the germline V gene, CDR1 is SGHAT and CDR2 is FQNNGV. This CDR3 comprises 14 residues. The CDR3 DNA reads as TGTGCCAGCAGCTTAAGACGATCCGGGGTGGAGCAGTACTTC. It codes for CASSLRRSGVEQYF.

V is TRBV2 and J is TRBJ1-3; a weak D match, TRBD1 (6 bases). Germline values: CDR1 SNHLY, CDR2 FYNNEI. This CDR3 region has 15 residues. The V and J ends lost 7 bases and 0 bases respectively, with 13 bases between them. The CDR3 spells CASITGRSSGNTIYF. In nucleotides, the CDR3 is TGTGCCAGCATCACAGGGCGTAGCTCTGGAAACACCATATATTTT.

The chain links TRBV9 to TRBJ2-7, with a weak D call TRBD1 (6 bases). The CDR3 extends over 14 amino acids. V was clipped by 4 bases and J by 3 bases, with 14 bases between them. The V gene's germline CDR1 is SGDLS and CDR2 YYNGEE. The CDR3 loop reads CASSNGQTYYEQYF. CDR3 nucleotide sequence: TGTGCCAGCAGCAATGGACAGACTTACTACGAGCAGTACTTC.

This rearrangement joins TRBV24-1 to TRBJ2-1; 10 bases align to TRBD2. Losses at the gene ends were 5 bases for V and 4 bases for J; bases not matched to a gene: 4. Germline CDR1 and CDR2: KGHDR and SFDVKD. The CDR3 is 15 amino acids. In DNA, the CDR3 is TGTGCCACCAGTGCTAGCGGGGGTATGTACAATGAGCAGTTCTTC. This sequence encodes CATSASGGMYNEQFF.

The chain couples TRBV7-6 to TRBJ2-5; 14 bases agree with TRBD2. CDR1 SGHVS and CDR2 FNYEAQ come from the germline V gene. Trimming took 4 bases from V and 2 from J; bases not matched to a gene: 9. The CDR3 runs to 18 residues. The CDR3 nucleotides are TGTGCCAGCAGCTCCGGACTAGCGGGGGGTATGATACAAGAGACCCAGTACTTC. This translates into CASSSGLAGGMIQETQYF.

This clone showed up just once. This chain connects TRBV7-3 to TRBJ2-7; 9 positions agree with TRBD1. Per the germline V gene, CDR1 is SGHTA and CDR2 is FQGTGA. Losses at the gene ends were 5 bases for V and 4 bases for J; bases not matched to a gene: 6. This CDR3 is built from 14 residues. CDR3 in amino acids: CASSPATGGYEQYF. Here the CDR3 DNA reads TGTGCCAGCAGCCCGGCGACAGGGGGGTACGAGCAGTACTTC.

The CDR3, as DNA: TGTGCCAGCAGCGTAGGTCGGGGAGGGGAGACCCAGTACTTC. Translation gives CASSVGRGGETQYF. The J gene is TRBJ2-5, the V gene TRBV9, with 7 positions matching TRBD2. The ends lost 0 bases at V and 5 bases at J; junction bases unmatched: 4. There are 14 residues in the CDR3. Germline V gene lookup returns CDR1 SGDLS and CDR2 YYNGEE.

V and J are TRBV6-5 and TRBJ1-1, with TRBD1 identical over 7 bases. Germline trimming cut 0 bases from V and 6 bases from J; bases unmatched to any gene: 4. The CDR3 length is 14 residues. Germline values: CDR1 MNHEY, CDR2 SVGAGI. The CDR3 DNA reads TGTGCCAGCAGTTACTCACAGGGGAGCGCTGAAGCTTTCTTT. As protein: CASSYSQGSAEAFF.

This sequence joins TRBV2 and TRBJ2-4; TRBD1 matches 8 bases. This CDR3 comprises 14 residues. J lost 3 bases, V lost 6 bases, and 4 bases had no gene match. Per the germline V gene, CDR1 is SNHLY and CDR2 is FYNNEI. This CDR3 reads CASSFGTGKNIQYF. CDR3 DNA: TGTGCCAGCAGCTTCGGGACAGGCAAAAACATTCAGTACTTC.

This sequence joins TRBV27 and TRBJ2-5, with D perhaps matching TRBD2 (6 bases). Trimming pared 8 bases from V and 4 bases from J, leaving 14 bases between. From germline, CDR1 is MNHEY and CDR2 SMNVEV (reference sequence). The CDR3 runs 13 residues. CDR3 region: CASPCLARETQYF. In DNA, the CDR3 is TGTGCCAGCCCCTGCCTAGCGAGAGAGACCCAGTACTTC.

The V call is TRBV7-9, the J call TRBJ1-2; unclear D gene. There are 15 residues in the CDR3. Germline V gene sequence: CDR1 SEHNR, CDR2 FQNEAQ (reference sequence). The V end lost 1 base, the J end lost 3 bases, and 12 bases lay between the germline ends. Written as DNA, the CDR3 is TGTGCCAGCAGCTTAGGGCAGTCCCCCCACTATGGCTACACCTTC. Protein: CASSLGQSPHYGYTF.

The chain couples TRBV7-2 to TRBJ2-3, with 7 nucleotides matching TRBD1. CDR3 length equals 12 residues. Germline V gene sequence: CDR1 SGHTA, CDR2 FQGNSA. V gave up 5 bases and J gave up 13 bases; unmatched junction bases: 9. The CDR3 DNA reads TGTGCCAGCAGCCCTGACAGGGCCCGGGAGTATTTT. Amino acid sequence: CASSPDRAREYF.

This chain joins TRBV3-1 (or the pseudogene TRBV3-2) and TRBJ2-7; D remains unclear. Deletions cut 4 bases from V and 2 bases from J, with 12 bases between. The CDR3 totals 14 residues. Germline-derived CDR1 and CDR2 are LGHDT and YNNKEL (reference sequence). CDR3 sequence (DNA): TGTGCCAGCAGCCTATCGACACAAGCCTACGAGCAGTACTTC. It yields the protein CASSLSTQAYEQYF.

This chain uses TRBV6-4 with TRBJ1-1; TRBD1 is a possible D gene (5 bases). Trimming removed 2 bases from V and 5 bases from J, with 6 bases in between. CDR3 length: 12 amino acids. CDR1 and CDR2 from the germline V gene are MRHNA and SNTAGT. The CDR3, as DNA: TGTGCCAGCAGTGACGGGGGGACTGAAGCTTTCTTT. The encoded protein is CASSDGGTEAFF.

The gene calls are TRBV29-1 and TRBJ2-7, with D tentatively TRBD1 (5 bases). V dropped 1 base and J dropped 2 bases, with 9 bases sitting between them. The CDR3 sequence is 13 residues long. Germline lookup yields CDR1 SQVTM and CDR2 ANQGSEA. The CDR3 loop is CSVEGAGTYEQYF. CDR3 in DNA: TGCAGCGTTGAAGGGGCAGGGACCTACGAGCAGTACTTC.

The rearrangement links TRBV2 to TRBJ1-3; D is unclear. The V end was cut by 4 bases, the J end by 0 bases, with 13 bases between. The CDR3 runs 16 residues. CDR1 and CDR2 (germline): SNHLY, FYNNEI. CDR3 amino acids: CASSVTEVDSGNTIYF. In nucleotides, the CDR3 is TGTGCCAGCAGTGTAACGGAGGTTGACTCTGGAAACACCATATATTTT. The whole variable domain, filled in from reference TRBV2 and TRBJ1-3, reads EPEVTQTPSHQVTQMGQEVILRCVPISNHLYFYWYRQILGQKVEFLVSFYNNEISEKSEIFDDQFSVERPDGSNFTLKIRSTKLEDSAMYFCASSVTEVDSGNTIYFGEGSWLTVV.

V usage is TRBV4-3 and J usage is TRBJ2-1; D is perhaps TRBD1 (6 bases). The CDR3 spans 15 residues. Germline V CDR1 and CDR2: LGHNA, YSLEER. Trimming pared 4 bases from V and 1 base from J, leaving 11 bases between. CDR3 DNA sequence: TGCGCCAGCAGCCTTCGACAGGCTTCCTACAATGAGCAGTTCTTC. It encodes CASSLRQASYNEQFF.

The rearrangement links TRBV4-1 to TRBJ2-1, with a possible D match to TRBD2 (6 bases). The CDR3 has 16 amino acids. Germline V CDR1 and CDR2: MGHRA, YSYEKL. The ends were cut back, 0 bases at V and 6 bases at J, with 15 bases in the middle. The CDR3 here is CASSQDRGMGGNEQFF. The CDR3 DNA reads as TGCGCCAGCAGCCAAGATCGAGGTATGGGGGGCAATGAGCAGTTCTTC.

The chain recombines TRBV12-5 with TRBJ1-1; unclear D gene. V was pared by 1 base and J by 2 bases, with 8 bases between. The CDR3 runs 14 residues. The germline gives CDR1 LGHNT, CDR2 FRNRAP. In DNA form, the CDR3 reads TGTGCTAGTGGTTTGGGCGGGTTTAACACTGAAGCTTTCTTT. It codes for CASGLGGFNTEAFF.

The CDR3 sequence is CASSHRGTGTNTEAFF. For the CDR3, the DNA is TGCGCCAGCAGCCATCGGGGGACAGGGACGAACACTGAAGCTTTCTTT. The V and J genes are TRBV5-1 and TRBJ1-1; 9 bases are shared with TRBD1. Unmatched junction bases numbered 8, after V lost 4 bases and J lost 1 base. This CDR3 comprises 16 residues. In germline, CDR1 is SGHRS, CDR2 YFSETQ.

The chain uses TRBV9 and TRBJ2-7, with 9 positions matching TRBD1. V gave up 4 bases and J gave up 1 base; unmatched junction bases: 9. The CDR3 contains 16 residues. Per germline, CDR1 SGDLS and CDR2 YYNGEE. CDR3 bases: TGTGCCAGCAGCCCCCGAGGGGGGACAGGGTCCTACGAGCAGTACTTC. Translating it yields CASSPRGGTGSYEQYF.

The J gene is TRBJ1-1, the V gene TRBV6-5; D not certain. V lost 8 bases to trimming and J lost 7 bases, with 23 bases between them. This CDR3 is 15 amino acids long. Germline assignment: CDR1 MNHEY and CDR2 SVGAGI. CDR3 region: CASLRDLDVVGEAFF. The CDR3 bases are TGTGCCAGCCTTCGAGATCTAGACGTCGTAGGTGAAGCTTTCTTT.

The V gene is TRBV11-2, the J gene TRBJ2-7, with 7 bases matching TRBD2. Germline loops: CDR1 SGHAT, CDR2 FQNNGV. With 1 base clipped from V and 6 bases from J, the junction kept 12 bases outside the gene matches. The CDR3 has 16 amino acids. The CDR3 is CASSLGLRSGESEQYF. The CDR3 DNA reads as TGTGCCAGCAGCTTAGGGCTGAGAAGCGGGGAGTCCGAGCAGTACTTC.

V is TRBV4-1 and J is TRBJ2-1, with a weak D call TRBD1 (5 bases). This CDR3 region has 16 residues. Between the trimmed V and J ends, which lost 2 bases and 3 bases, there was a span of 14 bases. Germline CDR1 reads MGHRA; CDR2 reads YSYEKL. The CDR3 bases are TGCGCCAGCAGCCAATCTACCGGCAGGGACTACAATGAGCAGTTCTTC. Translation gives CASSQSTGRDYNEQFF.

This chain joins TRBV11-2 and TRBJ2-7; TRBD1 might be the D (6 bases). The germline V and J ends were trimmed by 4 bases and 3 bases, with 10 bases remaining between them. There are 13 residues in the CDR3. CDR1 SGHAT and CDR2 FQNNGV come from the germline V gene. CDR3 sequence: CASSYRGGYEQYF. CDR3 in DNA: TGTGCCAGCAGCTACCGAGGGGGCTACGAGCAGTACTTC.

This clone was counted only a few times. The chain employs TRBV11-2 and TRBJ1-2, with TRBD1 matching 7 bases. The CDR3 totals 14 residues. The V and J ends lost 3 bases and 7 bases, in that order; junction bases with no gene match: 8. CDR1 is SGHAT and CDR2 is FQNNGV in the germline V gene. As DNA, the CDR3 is TGTGCCAGCAGCTTGGCCCGACAGGGCCGTGGCTACACCTTC. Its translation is CASSLARQGRGYTF.

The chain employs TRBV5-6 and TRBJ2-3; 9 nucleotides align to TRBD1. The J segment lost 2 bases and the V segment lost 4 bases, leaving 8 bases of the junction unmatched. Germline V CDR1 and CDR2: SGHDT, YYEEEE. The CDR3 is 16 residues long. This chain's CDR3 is CASSVGGQGLTDTQYF. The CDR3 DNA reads TGTGCCAGCAGCGTGGGGGGACAGGGACTCACAGATACGCAGTATTTT.